The present T cell receptor beta chain was sequenced within a study of CD8+ T cells in alopecia areata. Study context: The tofacitinib course ran for 6 to 18 months and was followed by 6 months off drug.

V was pared by 7 bases and J by 2 bases, with 10 bases of the junction left unmatched. The CDR3 contains 16 residues. Germline CDR1 is SGHAT and CDR2 is FQNNGV. Sequencing used cDNA as its template, made by extracting RNA and reverse transcribing it. Clones were sequenced by immunoSEQ multiplex PCR, and TCRdb holds only the in-frame ones, with some missing. The table has about 12,000 clones, approximately 60% seen once. Both peripheral blood and punch biopsies of lesional scalp skin were obtained from patients who had alopecia areata. The V and J genes are TRBV11-2 and TRBJ2-7; 11 bases fit TRBD2. This clonotype originated in a human donor with alopecia areata. The sequencing sample was made of skin. The CDR3 nucleotides are TGTGCCAGCAACCAAGGCACTAGCGGGGGTCCCTACGAGCAGTACTTC. Translation gives CASNQGTSGGPYEQYF.